The 21 T cell receptor beta chains below were found in one sample sequenced in a study of persistence of HIV-infected CD4 T cells. Lysates of CMV-infected fibroblasts at around 9.8 ug/mL stimulated these cells. Sorted nonresponding memory CD4+ T cells were CD40L-negative, CD69-negative, CD45RO-high. The antigens these receptors bind are not known. The libraries were made with immunoSEQ version 4 in survey mode. Data came from immunoSEQ multiplex PCR; TCRdb stores just in-frame clones and leaves some out. In the table there are 40,000 to 55,000 clones, 75% to 85% of which are singletons. The sequences come from CD4+ T cells sorted from PBMCs after approximately 19-hour stimulation, collected from a patient who received antiretroviral therapy. The receptors were sampled from an adult man with HIV who was CMV-seropositive.

The chain is built from TRBV2 and TRBJ2-1, with D perhaps TRBD1 (5 bases). Per germline, CDR1 SNHLY and CDR2 FYNNEI. The CDR3 has 14 amino acids. Trimming pared 2 bases from V and 6 bases from J, leaving 11 bases between. The CDR3 DNA sequence: TGTGCCAGCAGTGAACAGGGCAGCCTCAATGAGCAGTTCTTC. Translated, it gives CASSEQGSLNEQFF.

V and J are TRBV10-3 and TRBJ2-7; TRBD1 agrees at 9 bases. The V gene's germline CDR1 is ENHRY and CDR2 SYGVKD. V trimming: 8 bases; J trimming: 4 bases; junction bases outside the gene matches: 6. The CDR3 length is 13 residues. The CDR3 DNA is TGTGCCATCTCTTTGACAGGGGGATACGAGCAGTACTTC. Translating it yields CAISLTGGYEQYF.

The chain uses TRBV5-5 and TRBJ2-7, with D unclear. CDR3 length equals 15 residues. The germline gives CDR1 SGHKS, CDR2 YYEKEE (reference sequence). V was shortened by 0 bases and J by 1 base, with 11 bases between the two germline ends. CDR3 sequence reads: CASSLGTGKSYEQYF. The CDR3 nucleotides read TGTGCCAGCAGCTTGGGGACGGGTAAGTCCTACGAGCAGTACTTC.

This chain connects TRBV18 to TRBJ1-2; a possible D gene is TRBD1 (6 bases). CDR3 length: 12 residues. Trimming left V 3 bases short and J 6 bases short, with 8 bases between. Germline V CDR1 and CDR2: KGHSH, LQKENI. CDR3 DNA: TGTGCCAGCTCACCTAGGGACAATGGCTACACCTTC. It is translated as CASSPRDNGYTF.

This clone was counted between two and nine times. This rearrangement joins TRBV6-5 to TRBJ1-5, with D possibly matching TRBD1 (5 bases). Trimming removed 6 bases from V and 4 bases from J, with 13 bases in between. The CDR3 extends over 14 amino acids. Per germline, CDR1 MNHEY and CDR2 SVGAGI. The CDR3 DNA sequence: TGTGCCAGCAGCCAAAACGGGGGGAATCAGCCCCAGCATTTT. It yields the protein CASSQNGGNQPQHF.

V and J are TRBV7-2 and TRBJ1-6, with D possibly being TRBD1 (6 bases). Germline CDR1 and CDR2: SGHTA and FQGNSA. The CDR3 extends over 14 amino acids. Trimming cost V 4 bases and J 6 bases, with 10 bases left between them. CDR3 sequence (DNA): TGTGCCAGCAGCTCCGGACAGTCTAATTCACCCCTCCACTTT. Its translation is CASSSGQSNSPLHF.

The chain is built from TRBV11-3 and TRBJ1-1; 8 nucleotides agree with TRBD1. The CDR3 has 14 amino acids. From germline, CDR1 is SGHNT and CDR2 YENEEA. V trimming: 8 bases; J trimming: 6 bases; junction bases outside the gene matches: 11. Here the CDR3 DNA reads TGTGCCAGCGGCAAGACAGGGGCGGGCGCTGAAGCTTTCTTT. Translated, it gives CASGKTGAGAEAFF.

V gene TRBV7-2 combines with J gene TRBJ2-1; 13 bases agree with TRBD2. With 4 bases clipped from V and 10 bases from J, the junction kept 4 bases outside the gene matches. CDR3 size: 14 residues. The V gene's germline CDR1 is SGHTA and CDR2 FQGNSA. CDR3 amino acids: CASSSGLAGEEQFF. The CDR3 nucleotides are TGTGCCAGCAGCTCCGGACTAGCGGGAGAGGAGCAGTTCTTC.

The rearrangement links TRBV19 to TRBJ2-2; 7 bases map to TRBD1. The germline CDR1 and CDR2 sequences are LNHDA and SQIVND (reference sequence). CDR3 size: 16 residues. With V trimmed by 2 bases and J by 2 bases, 5 bases remained unmatched. The CDR3 loop is CASSILQGFNTGELFF. The CDR3 coding sequence is TGTGCCAGTAGTATACTACAGGGGTTCAACACCGGGGAGCTGTTTTTT.

V gene TRBV4-3 combines with J gene TRBJ1-2, with TRBD1 matching over 10 bases. This CDR3 has 16 residues. Germline assignment: CDR1 LGHNA and CDR2 YSLEER. V was pared by 0 bases and J by 4 bases, with 5 bases of the junction left unmatched. As DNA, the CDR3 is TGCGCCAGCAGCCAAGAAGCCAGGACAGGGGGCTATGGCTACACCTTC. Amino acids: CASSQEARTGGYGYTF.

This chain uses TRBV10-3 with TRBJ2-1, with a tentative D call TRBD2 (5 bases). Per germline, CDR1 ENHRY and CDR2 SYGVKD. This CDR3 has 16 amino acids. The V end lost 4 bases, the J end lost 0 bases, and 13 bases lay between the germline ends. As DNA, the CDR3 is TGTGCCATCAGTGCGGCTAGCAGGAGCTCCTACAATGAGCAGTTCTTC. Its translation: CAISAASRSSYNEQFF.

The rearrangement uses TRBV4-1 and TRBJ2-7; D possibly corresponds to TRBD2 (5 bases). V lost 3 bases and J 2 bases, leaving 11 bases between the germline ends. The CDR3 extends over 14 amino acids. Germline V gives CDR1 MGHRA, CDR2 YSYEKL. In DNA, the CDR3 is TGCGCCAGCAGCCAGCGGGTGAATACCTACGAGCAGTACTTC. Its translation: CASSQRVNTYEQYF.

V and J are TRBV10-3 and TRBJ2-2; 14 bases are shared with TRBD2. J gave up 1 base and V 3 bases, and 4 bases lay outside the gene matches. The CDR3 contains 18 residues. Germline CDR1 and CDR2: ENHRY and SYGVKD. The CDR3 spells CAISDPGLAGVNTGELFF. CDR3 sequence (DNA): TGTGCCATCAGTGACCCGGGACTAGCGGGGGTGAACACCGGGGAGCTGTTTTTT.

The chain combines TRBV5-1 with TRBJ2-7, with 9 bases fitting TRBD1. The V gene end was trimmed by 0 bases and the J gene end by 2 bases; junction bases not matched to a gene: 9. The CDR3 consists of 17 residues. Germline V CDR1 and CDR2: SGHRS, YFSETQ. CDR3 protein: CASSLDAQGQGAYEQYF. The CDR3 DNA reads TGCGCCAGCAGCTTGGACGCCCAGGGACAGGGAGCCTACGAGCAGTACTTC.

The chain is built from TRBV24-1 and TRBJ2-7, with TRBD1 matching over 9 bases. The germline V gene encodes CDR1 KGHDR and CDR2 SFDVKD. V dropped 6 bases and J dropped 1; count of bases not matched to a gene: 3. This CDR3 region has 14 residues. In nucleotides, the CDR3 is TGTGCCACCAGTCCGGGACAGGGTTCCTACGAGCAGTACTTC. Amino acid sequence: CATSPGQGSYEQYF.

This chain uses TRBV14 with TRBJ1-5; weak D call: TRBD1 (6 bases). Germline V CDR1 and CDR2: SGHDN, FVKESK. V lost 3 bases and J lost 7, with 16 bases in between. CDR3 length: 15 amino acids. Here the CDR3 DNA reads TGTGCCAGCAGCCAGGGTGGAACAGGGAGGCAGCCCCAGCATTTT. Translated: CASSQGGTGRQPQHF.

This rearrangement joins TRBV10-3 to TRBJ1-5, with a weak D call TRBD1 (5 bases). The CDR3 runs to 14 residues. Germline values: CDR1 ENHRY, CDR2 SYGVKD. Trimming took 6 bases from V and 6 from J, leaving 15 bases between them. The CDR3 coding sequence is TGTGCCATCAGGCCCGAAGGGGATGGTCAGCCCCAGCATTTT. As protein: CAIRPEGDGQPQHF.

This sequence joins TRBV6-5 and TRBJ1-6; D remains unclear. This CDR3 comprises 14 residues. Trimming cost V 2 bases and J 6 bases, with 8 bases left between them. The germline V gene has CDR1 MNHEY and CDR2 SVGAGI. The CDR3 sequence: CASSYGWGNSPLHF. CDR3 nucleotides: TGTGCCAGCAGTTACGGATGGGGTAATTCACCCCTCCACTTT.

This clone was detected only a few times. The rearrangement uses TRBV5-6 and TRBJ1-1; D might be TRBD1 (6 bases). With 1 base removed from V and 2 bases from J, the gap between germline ends came to 15 bases. The length of the CDR3 is 16 residues. From germline, CDR1 is SGHDT and CDR2 YYEEEE. CDR3 sequence: CASSLYGDNLNTEAFF. CDR3 nucleotide sequence: TGTGCCAGCAGCTTGTACGGGGACAACCTCAACACTGAAGCTTTCTTT.

This clone was detected only a few times. V gene TRBV20-1 combines with J gene TRBJ2-2, with 13 bases fitting TRBD2. Trimming took 3 bases from V and 4 from J; bases not matched to a gene: 11. The germline CDR1 and CDR2 sequences are DFQATT and SNEGSKA (reference sequence). This CDR3 has 18 residues. Here the CDR3 DNA reads TGCAGTGCTAGTCCGCTGGGACTAGCGGGATCCGGCACCGGGGAGCTGTTTTTT. Translating gives CSASPLGLAGSGTGELFF.

This clone has a handful of counts. The chain is built from TRBV4-1 and TRBJ1-1; no definite D call. Between the trimmed V and J ends, which lost 0 bases and 5 bases, there was a span of 7 bases. The CDR3 length is 13 residues. The V gene's germline CDR1 is MGHRA and CDR2 YSYEKL. The CDR3, as DNA: TGCGCCAGCAGCCAAGAGAGAGGGACTGAAGCTTTCTTT. Protein sequence: CASSQERGTEAFF.